Presented here are 25 T cell receptor beta chains from one specimen sequenced in a study of blood T cell repertoires in COVID-19 (dated by TCRdb to 2020 to 2021). Libraries were prepared through the immunoSEQ multiplex PCR assay. TCRdb took this table from immuneACCESS and kept in-frame rearrangements with V and J called. Such tables lack part of the clones; where checked against another copy, unresolved V genes explain under half of the gap, and the rest is unexplained. Recorded for this sample are 200,000 to 250,000 clones; approximately 85% of them occurred a single time. In total, the top ten clones hold more than 4.5% of the sample. Source material: peripheral blood. The receptors stem from a man aged 50 to 60 with COVID-19, enrolled during active disease.

The V gene is TRBV18, the J gene TRBJ2-1; D is uncertain. V dropped 3 bases and J dropped 4 bases, with 10 bases sitting between them. This CDR3 is 14 amino acids long. Germline values: CDR1 KGHSH, CDR2 LQKENI. The CDR3 here is CASSPDWPYNEQFF. The DNA of the CDR3 is TGTGCCAGCTCACCTGACTGGCCGTACAATGAGCAGTTCTTC.

The table lists this clone with a count of one. The chain carries TRBV6-1 and TRBJ2-7; 7 positions match TRBD1. The length of the CDR3 is 12 residues. CDR1 and CDR2 from the germline V gene are MNHNS and SASEGT. V shed 2 bases and J 6 bases; nucleotides not matched to a gene: 1. The CDR3 DNA is TGTGCCAGCAGTGAAACAGGGGTCGAGCAGTACTTC. Translated, it gives CASSETGVEQYF.

This clone was seen a few times. The chain couples TRBV2 to TRBJ2-5; TRBD2 matches at 7 bases. V was clipped by 7 bases and J by 5 bases; unmatched bases: 7. The CDR3 sequence is 13 residues long. In germline, CDR1 is SNHLY, CDR2 FYNNEI. CDR3 nucleotide sequence: TGTGCCAGCAATAAGGGGCGGGGGGAGACCCAGTACTTC. Translating it yields CASNKGRGETQYF.

The rearrangement joins TRBV5-5 to TRBJ2-3; a weak D match, TRBD2 (5 bases). With 4 bases removed from V and 2 bases from J, the gap between germline ends came to 8 bases. The CDR3 is 13 amino acids. Germline V gene data show CDR1 as SGHKS and CDR2 as YYEKEE (reference sequence). CDR3 coding DNA: TGTGCCAGCAGCCCGGGGTACACAGATACGCAGTATTTT. Its translation is CASSPGYTDTQYF.

V and J are TRBV5-1 and TRBJ1-2; 7 bases line up with TRBD1. Looked up from germline, CDR1 is SGHRS and CDR2 is YFSETQ. With 6 bases clipped from V and 8 bases from J, the junction kept 16 bases outside the gene matches. There are 15 residues in the CDR3. The CDR3 sequence is CASTVTTGTARGYTF. CDR3 sequence (DNA): TGCGCCAGCACCGTCACGACAGGGACAGCTAGGGGCTACACCTTC. Based on the CDR3 plus reference TRBV5-1 and TRBJ1-2, the full variable domain is KAGVTQTPRYLIKTRGQQVTLSCSPISGHRSVSWYQQTPGQGLQFLFEYFSETQRNKGNFPGRFSGRQFSNSRSEMNVSTLELGDSALYLCASTVTTGTARGYTFGSGTRLTVV.

This CDR3 is CASSEYREYNSPLHF. DNA of the CDR3: TGTGCCAGCAGTGAATATCGGGAGTATAATTCACCCCTCCACTTT. The chain employs TRBV25-1 and TRBJ1-6, with unresolved D. Germline V CDR1 and CDR2: MGHDK, SYGVNS. The CDR3 runs to 15 residues. Between the trimmed V and J ends, which lost 0 bases and 4 bases, there was a span of 7 bases.

In its sample, this clone was seen once. V and J are TRBV5-1 and TRBJ1-4; TRBD1 is a possible D gene (5 bases). CDR1 and CDR2 (germline): SGHRS, YFSETQ. V lost 4 bases and J lost 5, with 12 bases in between. The CDR3 spans 14 residues. The CDR3 coding sequence is TGCGCCAGCAGCCCGACAGTCTCAAATGAAAAACTGTTTTTT. Its translation: CASSPTVSNEKLFF.

This clone was seen more than once but under ten times. The V call is TRBV6-2 or TRBV6-3, the J call TRBJ1-6; TRBD1 agrees at 9 bases. Trimming at V came to 5 bases and at J to 10 bases, leaving 12 bases not matched to a gene. This CDR3 contains 16 residues. Germline values: CDR1 MNHEY, CDR2 SVGEGT. The CDR3: CASSPNTGTGSSPLHF. The CDR3 bases are TGTGCCAGCAGTCCCAATACCGGGACAGGGTCCTCACCCCTCCACTTT.

This sequence joins TRBV4-2 and TRBJ2-1; no reliable D call. The germline V and J ends were trimmed by 2 bases and 10 bases, with 9 bases remaining between them. The germline CDR1 and CDR2 sequences are LGHNA and YNFKEQ. CDR3 length equals 12 residues. CDR3 nucleotides: TGTGCCAGCAGCCAAACAACCGAAGAGCAGTTCTTC. It codes for CASSQTTEEQFF.

The chain carries TRBV2 and TRBJ2-2; maybe TRBD1 (6 bases). The CDR3 is made up of 15 amino acids. Germline CDR1 and CDR2: SNHLY and FYNNEI. V was trimmed by 6 bases and J by 0 bases, leaving 11 bases between them. The chain's CDR3 is CASRAGTTNTGELFF. In DNA form, the CDR3 reads TGTGCCAGCAGGGCCGGGACAACGAACACCGGGGAGCTGTTTTTT. Full variable domain (outside the CDR3, taken from reference TRBV2 and TRBJ2-2): EPEVTQTPSHQVTQMGQEVILRCVPISNHLYFYWYRQILGQKVEFLVSFYNNEISEKSEIFDDQFSVERPDGSNFTLKIRSTKLEDSAMYFCASRAGTTNTGELFFGEGSRLTVL.

This sequence joins TRBV19 and TRBJ2-1, with 9 bases identical to TRBD2. Germline trimming cut 8 bases from V and 7 bases from J; bases unmatched to any gene: 15. The germline V gene has CDR1 LNHDA and CDR2 SQIVND (reference sequence). The CDR3 runs to 16 residues. The CDR3 sequence: CASQGLGRGGYNEQFF. The CDR3 DNA sequence: TGTGCCAGTCAAGGCTTGGGGCGGGGGGGTTATAATGAGCAGTTCTTC.

This chain connects TRBV6-6 to TRBJ1-6; TRBD1 aligns across 8 bases. V was pared by 1 base and J by 7 bases, with 6 bases of the junction left unmatched. CDR3 length: 16 amino acids. Germline V gene data show CDR1 as MNHNY and CDR2 as SVGAGI (reference sequence). The CDR3 reads CASSYYRTGLNSPLHF. The DNA for the CDR3 is TGTGCCAGCAGTTACTACAGGACAGGGTTGAATTCACCCCTCCACTTT.

The chain joins TRBV29-1 to TRBJ2-5; D is ambiguous. CDR1 and CDR2 from the germline V gene are SQVTM and ANQGSEA. The V gene lost 1 base and the J gene lost 5 bases, with 14 bases spanning the gap. The CDR3 length is 14 residues. CDR3 in DNA: TGCAGCGTTGAAGGACCAGCAACCGGGGAGACCCAGTACTTC. It codes for CSVEGPATGETQYF.

The chain links TRBV29-1 to TRBJ2-5, with D unclear. Germline V CDR1 and CDR2: SQVTM, ANQGSEA. The CDR3 is made up of 12 amino acids. Trimming shortened V by 4 bases and J by 5 bases, and 11 bases separated the two germline ends. The CDR3 DNA reads TGCAGCGTTGCGGGTTTCTGGGAGACCCAGTACTTC. The encoded protein is CSVAGFWETQYF. Complete variable domain (other parts from reference TRBV29-1 and TRBJ2-5): SAVISQKPSRDICQRGTSLTIQCQVDSQVTMMFWYRQQPGQSLTLIATANQGSEATYESGFVIDKFPISRPNLTFSTLTVSNMSPEDSSIYLCSVAGFWETQYFGPGTRLLVL.

The chain links TRBV6-5 to TRBJ1-2; TRBD1 is a possible D gene (6 bases). CDR1 is MNHEY, CDR2 SVGAGI, per germline. The CDR3 extends over 13 amino acids. The V end was cut by 6 bases, the J end by 7 bases, with 15 bases between. Here the CDR3 reads CASRRRGFGGYTF. The CDR3 DNA follows: TGTGCCAGCAGGCGCAGGGGTTTTGGTGGCTACACCTTC.

The gene calls are TRBV19 and TRBJ1-1; possibly TRBD1 for D (5 bases). The CDR3 length is 15 residues. The V and J ends lost 2 bases and 6 bases respectively, with 16 bases between them. The germline V gene encodes CDR1 LNHDA and CDR2 SQIVND (reference sequence). Here the CDR3 reads CASSIQRGRVSEAFF. The CDR3 bases are TGTGCCAGTAGTATACAGCGGGGCAGGGTTTCTGAAGCTTTCTTT.

As DNA, the CDR3 is TGTGCCAGCAGTTACTCGCTAGCGGGGGGACGAGAGACCCAGTACTTC. Encoded protein: CASSYSLAGGRETQYF. The V and J genes are TRBV6-6 and TRBJ2-5, with TRBD2 matching over 11 bases. CDR1 and CDR2 (germline): MNHNY, SVGAGI (reference sequence). The CDR3 extends over 16 amino acids. The junction had 4 bases not matched to a gene; V was cut back by 0 bases and J by 4 bases.

This clone appeared a few times. This chain uses TRBV6-2 or TRBV6-3 with TRBJ2-6; D perhaps matches TRBD1 (5 bases). The CDR3 extends over 15 amino acids. Germline CDR1 is MNHEY and CDR2 is SVGEGT. The ends were cut back, 2 bases at V and 0 bases at J, with 5 bases in the middle. This CDR3 is CASSYDSSGANVLTF. Written as DNA, the CDR3 is TGTGCCAGCAGTTACGACAGCTCTGGGGCCAACGTCCTGACTTTC.

The chain recombines TRBV14 with TRBJ2-5, with unresolved D. Germline V gene data show CDR1 as SGHDN and CDR2 as FVKESK. This CDR3 spans 15 amino acids. The V end lost 0 bases, the J end lost 2 bases, and 10 bases lay between the germline ends. CDR3: CASSQERSRQETQYF. The CDR3 DNA reads as TGTGCCAGCAGCCAAGAGCGGAGTAGACAAGAGACCCAGTACTTC.

This clone has more than one count but fewer than ten. The CDR3 coding sequence is TGTGCCAGCAGCCAAGATTCATTGGGCGCCGGGGAGCTGTTTTTT. It is translated as CASSQDSLGAGELFF. The chain is built from TRBV4-2 and TRBJ2-2; D unresolved. CDR3 length: 15 amino acids. V dropped 0 bases and J dropped 6 bases, with 11 bases sitting between them. Germline CDR1 LGHNA, CDR2 YNFKEQ.

The V call is TRBV9, the J call TRBJ1-5, with D perhaps TRBD1 (6 bases). Trimming removed 0 bases from V and 2 bases from J, with 6 bases in between. Germline lookup yields CDR1 SGDLS and CDR2 YYNGEE. The CDR3 runs to 14 residues. CDR3 nucleotides: TGTGCCAGCAGCGTAGGACAGGGCAATCAGCCCCAGCATTTT. Translation gives CASSVGQGNQPQHF.

V usage is TRBV13 and J usage is TRBJ2-3; 8 bases are shared with TRBD2. With 5 bases clipped from V and 2 bases from J, the junction kept 9 bases outside the gene matches. This CDR3 has 16 amino acids. CDR1 is PRHDT and CDR2 is FYEKMQ in the germline V gene (reference sequence). The CDR3, as DNA: TGTGCCAGCAGCCGAAGAGGACTAGCCACCACAGATACGCAGTATTTT. It yields the protein CASSRRGLATTDTQYF.

The chain links TRBV3-1 (or the pseudogene TRBV3-2) to TRBJ1-5; 7 bases are a match to TRBD1. Unmatched junction bases numbered 7, after V lost 5 bases and J lost 6 bases. From germline, CDR1 is LGHDT and CDR2 YNNKEL (reference sequence). There are 14 residues in the CDR3. The DNA of the CDR3 is TGTGCCAGCAGCGGAGACAGGGAGTTTCAGCCCCAGCATTTT. It encodes CASSGDREFQPQHF.

This clone was seen only once. CDR3 residues: CASSVGWAEEKLFF. The CDR3 DNA follows: TGTGCCAGCAGCGTAGGGTGGGCTGAAGAAAAACTGTTTTTT. The J gene is TRBJ1-4, the V gene TRBV9, with D uncertain. In germline, CDR1 is SGDLS, CDR2 YYNGEE. The CDR3 loop spans 14 amino acids. Trimming took off 0 bases at V and 8 bases at J, with 11 bases between the two ends.

This chain links TRBV7-3 with TRBJ2-4; maybe TRBD2 (7 bases). Per the germline V gene, CDR1 is SGHTA and CDR2 is FQGTGA. Trimming pared 2 bases from V and 9 bases from J, leaving 14 bases between. CDR3 length: 14 residues. CDR3 nucleotides: TGTGCCAGCAGCTTAGGGGGGCGCGGGAGCATTCAGTACTTC. It codes for CASSLGGRGSIQYF.